This TCR beta chain came from a study of response to subunit inactivated influenza vaccine. This clonotype was observed a single time. Its antigen remains unknown. CDR1 is MDHEN, CDR2 SYDVKM, per germline. V gave up 7 bases and J gave up 6 bases, with 19 bases separating them. This CDR3 region has 14 residues. TCRdb independently ran MiXCR on the RT-PCR reads; one entry per CDR3 protein. Of hundreds of thousands of distinct CDR3 sequences in the sample, over 9% were seen once. Findings and limits, study-wide: Few additional T cells are recruited per seasonal influenza vaccination, authors suggested.

These data also formed part of another study, on T cells expressing NK-cell markers. That publication notes: For TCR beta, cDNA was produced by 5'RACE template switching with UMIs. In several experiments, sorting was confined to alpha-beta TCR T cells through use of an anti-gamma-delta TCR antibody.

Material: PBMCs from blood, obtained on the day of vaccination. The V gene is TRBV28, the J gene TRBJ2-7, with TRBD2 as a possible D gene (7 bases). The clonotype was recovered from a man aged 45-65 years who received an inactivated influenza vaccine. CDR3 in DNA: TGTGCCAGCAAGGTGGGGGGGCGTTTAGCCGAGCAGTACTTC. This encodes CASKVGGRLAEQYF.